The clone carrying this TCR beta chain was detected once. These data originate in a study of blood T cell repertoires in COVID-19. Study-wide background: COVID-19 samples from acute and convalescent phases originated in the United States, Italy and Spain. The cDNA or gDNA used as material had been derived from T cells, B-cell-depleted T cells, or PBMCs.

As handled by the study authors: By means of reference gene primer amplification, nucleated cell counts were estimated. Here immunoSEQ multiplex PCR was the method, and the copy in TCRdb shows in-frame clones only, minus some. For V, J and clone size, that table is used; D and trimming come from the DNA. The profile covers roughly 350,000 clones, with 92% appearing a single time and around 18% taken by the ten largest. In terms of age and location, participants ranged from roughly 18 to 95 years and lived in about 25 US areas. Germline CDR1 reads SGDLS; CDR2 reads YYNGEE. The CDR3 loop spans 16 amino acids. The ends lost 0 bases at V and 5 bases at J; junction bases unmatched: 7.

Material: PBMCs or T cells enriched from blood (not recorded which). This chain uses TRBV9 with TRBJ1-3; 8 positions agree with TRBD1. The sequence came from a woman aged 25 to 39 who had recovered from COVID-19. The CDR3 DNA reads TGTGCCAGCAGCGTAGCTGCCACAGGGGGTCGAAACACCATATATTTT. Protein: CASSVAATGGRNTIYF.